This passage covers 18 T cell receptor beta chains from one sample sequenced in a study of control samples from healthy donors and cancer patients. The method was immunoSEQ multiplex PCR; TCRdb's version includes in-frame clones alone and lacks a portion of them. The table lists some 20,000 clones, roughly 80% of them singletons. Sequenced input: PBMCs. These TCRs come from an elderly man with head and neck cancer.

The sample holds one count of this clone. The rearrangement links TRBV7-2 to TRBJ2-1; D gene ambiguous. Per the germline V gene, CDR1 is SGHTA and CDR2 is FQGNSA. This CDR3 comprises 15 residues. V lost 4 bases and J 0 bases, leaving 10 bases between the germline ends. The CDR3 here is CASSSSRGSYNEQFF. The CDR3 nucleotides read TGTGCCAGCAGCTCCTCTAGAGGCTCCTACAATGAGCAGTTCTTC.

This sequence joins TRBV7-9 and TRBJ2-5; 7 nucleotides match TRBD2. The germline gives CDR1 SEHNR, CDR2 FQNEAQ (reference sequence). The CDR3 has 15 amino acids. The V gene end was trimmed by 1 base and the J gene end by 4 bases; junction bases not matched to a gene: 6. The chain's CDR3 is CASSLDGLEGETQYF. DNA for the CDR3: TGTGCCAGCAGCTTAGACGGACTAGAGGGAGAGACCCAGTACTTC.

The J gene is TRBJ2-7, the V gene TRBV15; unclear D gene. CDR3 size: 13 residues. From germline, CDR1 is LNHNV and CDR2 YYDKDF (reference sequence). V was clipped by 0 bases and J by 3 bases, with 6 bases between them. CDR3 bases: TGTGCCACCAGCAGAGATTGGGTCTACGAGCAGTACTTC. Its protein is CATSRDWVYEQYF.

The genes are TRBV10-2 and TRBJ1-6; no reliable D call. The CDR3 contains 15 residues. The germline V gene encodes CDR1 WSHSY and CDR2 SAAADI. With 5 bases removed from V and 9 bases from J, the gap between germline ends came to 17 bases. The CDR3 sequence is CASSPTGWWGSPLHF. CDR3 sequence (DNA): TGCGCCAGCAGTCCAACCGGGTGGTGGGGTTCACCCCTCCACTTT.

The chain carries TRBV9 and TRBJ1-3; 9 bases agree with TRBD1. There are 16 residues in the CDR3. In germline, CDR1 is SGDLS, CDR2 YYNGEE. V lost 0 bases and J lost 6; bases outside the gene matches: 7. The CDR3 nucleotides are TGTGCCAGCAGCGTAGGGGTGGGACAGGGCACAAACACCATATATTTT. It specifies CASSVGVGQGTNTIYF.

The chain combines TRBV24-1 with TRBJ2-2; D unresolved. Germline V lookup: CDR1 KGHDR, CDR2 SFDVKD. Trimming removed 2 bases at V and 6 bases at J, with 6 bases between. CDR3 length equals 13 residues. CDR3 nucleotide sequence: TGTGCCACCAGTGATTCTGGTGCCGGGGAGCTGTTTTTT. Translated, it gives CATSDSGAGELFF.

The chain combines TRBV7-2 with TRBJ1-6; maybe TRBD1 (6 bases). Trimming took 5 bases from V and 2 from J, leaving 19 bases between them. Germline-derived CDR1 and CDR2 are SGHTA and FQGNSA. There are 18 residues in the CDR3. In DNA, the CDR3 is TGTGCCAGCAGCGACTCCCGGGGGGGCGGGACCTATAATTCACCCCTCCACTTT. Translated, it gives CASSDSRGGGTYNSPLHF.

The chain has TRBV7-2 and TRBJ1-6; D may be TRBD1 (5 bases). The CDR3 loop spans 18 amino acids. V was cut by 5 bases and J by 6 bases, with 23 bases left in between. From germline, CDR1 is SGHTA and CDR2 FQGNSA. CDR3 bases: TGTGCCAGCAGCCGTACCCCGGGGACTAAAAGCTTTAATTCACCCCTCCACTTT. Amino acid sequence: CASSRTPGTKSFNSPLHF.

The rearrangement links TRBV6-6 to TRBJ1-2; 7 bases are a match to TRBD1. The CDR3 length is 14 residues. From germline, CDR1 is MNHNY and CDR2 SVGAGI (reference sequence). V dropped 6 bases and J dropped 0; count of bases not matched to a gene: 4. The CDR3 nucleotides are TGTGCCAGCAGCCGGACAGGAGCTAACTATGGCTACACCTTC. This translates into CASSRTGANYGYTF.

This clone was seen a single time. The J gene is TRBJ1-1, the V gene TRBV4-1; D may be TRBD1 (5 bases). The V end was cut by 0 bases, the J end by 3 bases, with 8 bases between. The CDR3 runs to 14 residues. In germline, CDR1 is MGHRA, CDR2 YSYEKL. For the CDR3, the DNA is TGCGCCAGCAGCCAAGATTGGGGGTACACTGAAGCTTTCTTT. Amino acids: CASSQDWGYTEAFF.

CDR3 coding DNA: TGTGCCAGCAGCTTAGTCCCTAGCGGGAGCTCCTACAATGAGCAGTTCTTC. Residues: CASSLVPSGSSYNEQFF. This chain connects TRBV7-2 to TRBJ2-1, with TRBD2 matching 10 bases. CDR3 length equals 17 residues. Per the germline V gene, CDR1 is SGHTA and CDR2 is FQGNSA. The V segment lost 1 base and the J segment 0 bases; nucleotides outside the gene matches: 3.

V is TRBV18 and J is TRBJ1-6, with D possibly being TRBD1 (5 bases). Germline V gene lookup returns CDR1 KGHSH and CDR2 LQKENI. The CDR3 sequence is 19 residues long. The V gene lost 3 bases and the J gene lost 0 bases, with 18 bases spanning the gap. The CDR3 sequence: CASSPGQGDLSSYNSPLHF. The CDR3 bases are TGTGCCAGCTCACCGGGGCAGGGTGACCTAAGCTCCTATAATTCACCCCTCCACTTT. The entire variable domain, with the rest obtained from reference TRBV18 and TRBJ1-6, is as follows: NAGVMQNPRHLVRRRGQEARLRCSPMKGHSHVYWYRQLPEEGLKFMVYLQKENIIDESGMPKERFSAEFPKEGPSILRIQQVVRGDSAAYFCASSPGQGDLSSYNSPLHFGNGTRLTVT.

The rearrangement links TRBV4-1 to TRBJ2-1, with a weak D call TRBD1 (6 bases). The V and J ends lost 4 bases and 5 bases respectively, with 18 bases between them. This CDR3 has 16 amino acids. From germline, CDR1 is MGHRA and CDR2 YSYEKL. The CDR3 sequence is CASSRSLGDTNNEQFF. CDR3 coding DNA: TGCGCCAGCAGCCGGTCATTAGGGGACACAAACAATGAGCAGTTCTTC.

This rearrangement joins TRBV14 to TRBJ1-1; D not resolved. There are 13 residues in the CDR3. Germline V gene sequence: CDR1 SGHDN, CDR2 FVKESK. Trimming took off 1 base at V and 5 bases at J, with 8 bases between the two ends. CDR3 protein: CASSQVIWTEAFF. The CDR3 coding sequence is TGTGCCAGCAGCCAAGTAATATGGACTGAAGCTTTCTTT.

CDR3 in amino acids: CASSSSTGLAGEQYF. The CDR3 nucleotides are TGTGCCAGCAGTTCCAGTACGGGACTAGCTGGCGAGCAGTACTTC. The rearrangement links TRBV5-5 to TRBJ2-7, with 9 bases lining up with TRBD2. Germline values: CDR1 SGHKS, CDR2 YYEKEE (reference sequence). The CDR3 sequence is 15 residues long. V gave up 5 bases and J gave up 6 bases; unmatched junction bases: 12. Full variable domain (outside the CDR3, taken from reference TRBV5-5 and TRBJ2-7): DAGVTQSPTHLIKTRGQQVTLRCSPISGHKSVSWYQQVLGQGPQFIFQYYEKEERGRGNFPDRFSARQFPNYSSELNVNALLLGDSALYLCASSSSTGLAGEQYFGPGTRLTVT.

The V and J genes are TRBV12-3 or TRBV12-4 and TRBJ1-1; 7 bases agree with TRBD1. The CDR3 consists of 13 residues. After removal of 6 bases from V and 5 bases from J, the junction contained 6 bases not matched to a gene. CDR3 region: CASSSGGRTEAFF. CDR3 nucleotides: TGTGCCAGCAGCTCAGGGGGTCGGACTGAAGCTTTCTTT.

The DNA of the CDR3 is TGTGCCAGTAGTATAGGTGTTTGGGCAGCTCCGAACACCGGGGAGCTGTTTTTT. Amino acid sequence: CASSIGVWAAPNTGELFF. This chain links TRBV19 with TRBJ2-2, with D uncertain. Between the trimmed V and J ends, which lost 1 base and 0 bases, there was a span of 15 bases. The germline V gene has CDR1 LNHDA and CDR2 SQIVND (reference sequence). This CDR3 is built from 18 residues.

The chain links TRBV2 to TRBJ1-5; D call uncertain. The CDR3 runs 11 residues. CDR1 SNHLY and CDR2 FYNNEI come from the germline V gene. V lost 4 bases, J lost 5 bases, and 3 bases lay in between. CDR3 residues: CASSVDQPQHF. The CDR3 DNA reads TGTGCCAGCAGTGTCGATCAGCCCCAGCATTTT.